This T cell receptor beta chain was found in a study of CD8 T cells in ankylosing spondylitis. This clonotype was seen repeatedly, ten times or more. The V and J ends lost 1 base and 1 base respectively, with 7 bases between them. This CDR3 contains 14 residues. Germline lookup yields CDR1 SGHRS and CDR2 YFSETQ. From the 5' RACE reads, TCRdb called clonotypes with MiXCR, one entry per CDR3 protein. Of approximately 130,000 distinct CDR3 sequences listed, about an eighth are singletons. Sequences were obtained from blood, either unsorted or a sorted T cell fraction (not recorded which). This chain connects TRBV5-1 to TRBJ2-3; TRBD2 might be the D (5 bases). This TCR derives from a female donor with ankylosing spondylitis or in good health (not recorded which). CDR3 residues: CASSLLGGTDTQYF. The DNA for the CDR3 is TGCGCCAGCAGCTTGCTGGGAGGCACAGATACGCAGTATTTT.